This entry concerns a single T cell receptor (beta chain). Its antigen is not known. Here immunoSEQ multiplex PCR was the method, and the copy in TCRdb shows in-frame clones only, minus some. The table includes 89,000 or so clones, about 93% detected once. The V and J ends lost 4 bases and 1 base, in that order; junction bases with no gene match: 3. CDR1 and CDR2 from the germline V gene are SEHNR and FQNEAQ (reference sequence). This CDR3 comprises 15 residues. This entry is derived from a study of T cell responses to AZD1222 COVID-19 vaccine. Study-wide results and caveats: Spike-spanning, vaccine-associated CD4 TCRs were dominant at 160-218 and 743-854. Spike-specific TCR breadth and depth grew following two AZD1222 doses.

This TCR was sampled from an adult who received the AZD1222 COVID-19 vaccine. This sample comprised peripheral blood, obtained 28 days after the second AZD1222 dose. The chain joins TRBV7-9 to TRBJ1-2; 10 bases match TRBD1. The CDR3 spells CASSSGTGDNYGYTF. The DNA of the CDR3 is TGTGCCAGCAGCTCTGGGACAGGGGATAACTATGGCTACACCTTC.